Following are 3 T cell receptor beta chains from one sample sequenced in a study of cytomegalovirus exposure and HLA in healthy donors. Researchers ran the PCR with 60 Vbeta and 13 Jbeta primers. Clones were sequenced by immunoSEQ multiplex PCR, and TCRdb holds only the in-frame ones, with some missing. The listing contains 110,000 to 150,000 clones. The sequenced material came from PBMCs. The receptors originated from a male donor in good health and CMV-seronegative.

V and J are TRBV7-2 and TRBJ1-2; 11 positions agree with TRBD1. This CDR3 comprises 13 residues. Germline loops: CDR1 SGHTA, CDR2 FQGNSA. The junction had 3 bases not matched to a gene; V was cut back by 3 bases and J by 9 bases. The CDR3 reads CASSLDRGPSYTF. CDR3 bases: TGTGCCAGCAGCTTGGACAGGGGGCCTAGCTACACCTTC.

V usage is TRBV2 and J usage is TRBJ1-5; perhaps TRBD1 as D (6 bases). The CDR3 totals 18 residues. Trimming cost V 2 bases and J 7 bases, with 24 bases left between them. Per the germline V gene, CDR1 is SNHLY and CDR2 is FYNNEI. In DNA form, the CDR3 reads TGTGCCAGCAGTGAACTAAGGGGGAGCATGATCCACCCACAGCCCCAGCATTTT. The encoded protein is CASSELRGSMIHPQPQHF.

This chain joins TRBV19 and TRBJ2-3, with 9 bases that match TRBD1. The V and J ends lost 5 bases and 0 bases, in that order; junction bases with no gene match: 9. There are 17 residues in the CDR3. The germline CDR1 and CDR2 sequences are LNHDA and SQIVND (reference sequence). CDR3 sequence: CASSSTGGYSSTDTQYF. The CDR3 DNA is TGTGCCAGTAGTTCAACAGGGGGCTATAGCAGCACAGATACGCAGTATTTT.